This T cell receptor (beta chain) was identified in a study of T cells expressing NK-cell markers. General observations from the study: A few of the donors also had these clonotypes leading their CD3+CD56-NKG2C+ fraction. The share of CD8+ T cells held by dominant NKG2C+ clonotypes was about 1.0-7.5% in more than 5 donors.

It was by 5'RACE template switching with UMIs that TCR beta cDNA was made. Each CDR3 protein gets one entry in TCRdb, which reprocessed the 5' RACE reads and gives no DNA. This sample's clone table lists 20,000 to 25,000 distinct CDR3 sequences. On this clonotype: Its matching antigen is unknown.

Sequencing input: blood T cells: a sorted CD56 or NKG2C T cell subset, CD4+ or CD8+ T cells, or bulk PBMC T cells (not recorded which). This sequence originates from a man between 18 and 69 years old in good health.

The CDR3 is CASSVGPRYNEQFF. The rearrangement joins TRBV19 to TRBJ2-1; TCRdb selects TRBD2, and the lack of DNA leaves this call unchecked. The CDR3 is 14 residues long. Germline CDR1 reads LNHDA; CDR2 reads SQIVND (reference sequence).